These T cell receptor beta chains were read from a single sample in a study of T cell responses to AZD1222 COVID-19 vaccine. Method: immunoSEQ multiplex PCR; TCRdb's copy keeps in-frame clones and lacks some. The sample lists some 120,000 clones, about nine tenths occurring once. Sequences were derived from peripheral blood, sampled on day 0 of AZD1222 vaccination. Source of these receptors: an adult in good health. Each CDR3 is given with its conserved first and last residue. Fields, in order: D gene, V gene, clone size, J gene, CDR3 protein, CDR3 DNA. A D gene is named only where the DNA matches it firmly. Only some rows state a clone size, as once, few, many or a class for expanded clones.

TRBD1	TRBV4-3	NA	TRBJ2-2	CASSQDIDRGRGELFF	TGCGCCAGCAGCCAAGATATCGACAGGGGGCGCGGGGAGCTGTTTTTT
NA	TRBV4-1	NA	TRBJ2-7	CASSQDDSLRSYEQYF	TGCGCCAGCAGCCAAGATGACAGTCTTCGCTCCTACGAGCAGTACTTC
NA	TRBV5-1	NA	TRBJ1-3	CASSEQGAGNTIYF	TGCGCCAGCAGCGAACAGGGTGCTGGAAACACCATATATTTT
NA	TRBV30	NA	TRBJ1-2	CAWSQQGNYGYTF	TGTGCCTGGAGTCAACAGGGCAACTATGGCTACACCTTC
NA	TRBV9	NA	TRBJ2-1	CASSHNRGYSYNEQFF	TGTGCCAGCAGCCATAATCGGGGGTACTCCTACAATGAGCAGTTCTTC
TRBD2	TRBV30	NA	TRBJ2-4	CALTSGGSLAKNIQYF	TGTGCCCTGACTAGCGGGGGGTCCTTAGCCAAAAACATTCAGTACTTC
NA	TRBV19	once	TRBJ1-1	CASSMGGTEAFF	TGTGCCAGTAGTATGGGGGGCACTGAAGCTTTCTTT
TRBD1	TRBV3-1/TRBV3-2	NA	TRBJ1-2	CASSQRQGRYGYTF	TGTGCCAGCAGCCAACGACAGGGGAGGTATGGCTACACCTTC
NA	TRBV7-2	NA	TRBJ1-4	CASSLGQANEKLFF	TGTGCCAGCAGCTTAGGACAGGCGAATGAAAAACTGTTTTTT
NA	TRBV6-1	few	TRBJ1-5	CASSEVGSGYQPQHF	TGTGCCAGCAGTGAAGTTGGGTCAGGTTATCAGCCCCAGCATTTT
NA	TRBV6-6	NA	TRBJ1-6	CASSPRGPSSYNSPLHF	TGTGCCAGCAGTCCCCGGGGTCCCAGCTCCTATAATTCACCCCTCCACTTT
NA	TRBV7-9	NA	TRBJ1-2	CASTLNYGYTF	TGTGCCAGTACCCTTAACTATGGCTACACCTTC
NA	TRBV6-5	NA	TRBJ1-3	CATGEARNTIYF	TGTGCCACAGGGGAGGCAAGAAACACCATATATTTT
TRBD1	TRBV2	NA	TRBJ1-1	CASSGQGGNTEAFF	TGTGCCAGCAGTGGACAGGGGGGAAACACTGAAGCTTTCTTT
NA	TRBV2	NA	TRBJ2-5	CASSQVLGETQYF	TGTGCCAGCAGCCAGGTCCTGGGGGAGACCCAGTACTTC
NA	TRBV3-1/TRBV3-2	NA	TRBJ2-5	CASRVSGAAKETQYF	TGTGCCAGCAGGGTCTCCGGGGCAGCAAAAGAGACCCAGTACTTC
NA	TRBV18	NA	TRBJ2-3	CASSPVGADTQYF	TGTGCCAGCTCACCCGTGGGAGCAGATACGCAGTATTTT
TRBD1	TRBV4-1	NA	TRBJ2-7	CASSQIGGTGGYEQYF	TGCGCCAGCAGCCAGATCGGGGGGACAGGGGGGTACGAGCAGTACTTC
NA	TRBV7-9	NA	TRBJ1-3	CASSLIDFASGNTIYF	TGTGCCAGCAGCTTAATAGACTTCGCCTCTGGAAACACCATATATTTT
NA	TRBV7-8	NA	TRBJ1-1	CASSPSRFRETEAFF	TGTGCCAGCAGCCCCTCGAGATTCAGGGAAACTGAAGCTTTCTTT
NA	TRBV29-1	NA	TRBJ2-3	CSVGQGSITDTQYF	TGCAGCGTTGGTCAGGGTTCCATCACAGATACGCAGTATTTT
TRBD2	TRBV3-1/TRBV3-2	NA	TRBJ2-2	CASSQGSGAGELFF	TGTGCCAGCAGCCAGGGGAGCGGGGCCGGGGAGCTGTTTTTT
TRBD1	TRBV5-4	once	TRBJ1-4	CASSQGTAGLEKLFF	TGTGCCAGCAGCCAAGGGACAGCGGGCCTTGAAAAACTGTTTTTT
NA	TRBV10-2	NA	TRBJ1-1	CASSGGVEAFF	TGCGCCAGCAGTGGTGGAGTGGAAGCTTTCTTT
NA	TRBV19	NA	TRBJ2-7	CASSIAGGTYEQYF	TGTGCCAGTAGTATAGCGGGGGGCACCTACGAGCAGTACTTC
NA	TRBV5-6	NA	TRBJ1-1	CASTRGVGGGAFF	TGTGCCAGCACACGAGGGGTTGGAGGGGGAGCTTTCTTT
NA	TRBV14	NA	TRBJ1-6	CASSQERSYNSPLHF	TGTGCCAGCAGCCAAGAGCGGAGCTATAATTCACCCCTCCACTTT
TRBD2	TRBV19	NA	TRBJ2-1	CASSIVSGGHNEQFF	TGTGCCAGTAGTATAGTAAGCGGGGGCCACAATGAGCAGTTCTTC
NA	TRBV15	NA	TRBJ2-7	CATSRGRDSEQYF	TGTGCCACCAGCAGAGGCCGGGACTCCGAGCAGTACTTC
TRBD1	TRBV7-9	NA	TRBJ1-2	CASSFPDRESYGYTF	TGTGCCAGCAGCTTCCCGGACAGGGAGAGCTATGGCTACACCTTC
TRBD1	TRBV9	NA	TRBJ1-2	CASSVHVQGARNYGYTF	TGTGCCAGCAGCGTACACGTACAGGGGGCCAGGAACTATGGCTACACCTTC
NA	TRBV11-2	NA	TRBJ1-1	CASSRAGFSNTEAFF	TGTGCCAGCAGCAGAGCCGGTTTTTCGAACACTGAAGCTTTCTTT
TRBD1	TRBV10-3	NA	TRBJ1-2	CAIAQGDWGGYTF	TGTGCCATCGCTCAGGGGGACTGGGGAGGCTACACCTTC
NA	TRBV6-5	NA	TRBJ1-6	CASLGISSYNSPLHF	TGTGCCAGCCTTGGGATTAGCTCCTATAATTCACCCCTCCACTTT
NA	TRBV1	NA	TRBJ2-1	CTSSQVWFVVRDKYNEQFF	TGCACCAGCAGCCAAGTGTGGTTCGTAGTAAGGGACAAATACAATGAGCAGTTCTTC
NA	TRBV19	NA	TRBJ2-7	CASSIMPSSYEQYF	TGTGCCAGTAGTATCATGCCCAGCTCCTACGAGCAGTACTTC
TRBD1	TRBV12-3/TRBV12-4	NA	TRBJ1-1	CASSSTGKTEAFF	TGTGCCAGCAGTTCGACAGGGAAGACTGAAGCTTTCTTT